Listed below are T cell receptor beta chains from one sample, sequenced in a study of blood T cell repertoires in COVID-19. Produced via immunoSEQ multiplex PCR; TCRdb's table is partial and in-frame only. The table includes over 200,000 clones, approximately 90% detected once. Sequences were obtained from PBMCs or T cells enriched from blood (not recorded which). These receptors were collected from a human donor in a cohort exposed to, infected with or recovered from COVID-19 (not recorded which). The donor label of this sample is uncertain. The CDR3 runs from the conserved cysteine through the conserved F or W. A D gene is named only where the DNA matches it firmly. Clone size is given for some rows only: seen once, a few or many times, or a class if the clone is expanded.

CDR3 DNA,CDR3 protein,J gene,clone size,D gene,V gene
TGTGCCACCAGTGACAAACAGAGCTCTGGAAACACCATATATTTT,CATSDKQSSGNTIYF,TRBJ1-3,-,-,TRBV24-1
TGTGCCAGCTCCGGACAGGGGAGTACTGAAGCTTTCTTT,CASSGQGSTEAFF,TRBJ1-1,-,TRBD1,TRBV18
TGTGCCAGCAGACTGGACAAGCCTTACGAGCAGTACTTC,CASRLDKPYEQYF,TRBJ2-7,-,-,TRBV2
TGTGCCAGCAGTGAAGAAGCGGGGGGGCCAGATACGCAGTATTTT,CASSEEAGGPDTQYF,TRBJ2-3,-,TRBD2,TRBV6-1
TGCAGCGTTCAGGGGGCCGGGGAGCTGTTTTTT,CSVQGAGELFF,TRBJ2-2,-,TRBD1,TRBV29-1
TGTGCCAGCAGTGAAGCCTCAGCAGGGGGCTTTGGCTACACCTTC,CASSEASAGGFGYTF,TRBJ1-2,few,TRBD1,TRBV2
TGTGCCAGCAGCACAGACAGTATTGGAACTGAAGCTTTCTTT,CASSTDSIGTEAFF,TRBJ1-1,few,-,TRBV11-2
TGTGCCAGCAGCGTAGCCCCCGACAGGGCTAACTATGGCTACACCTTC,CASSVAPDRANYGYTF,TRBJ1-2,-,TRBD1,TRBV9
TGTGCCAGCAGCGTTCAGGGTATCTCTAATGAAAAACTGTTTTTT,CASSVQGISNEKLFF,TRBJ1-4,-,-,TRBV9
TGTGCCAGCAGCGGACAGGGGGGTATCCATTCCCTCTATGGCTACACCTTC,CASSGQGGIHSLYGYTF,TRBJ1-2,-,TRBD1,TRBV5-6
TGTGCCAGCAGTGGATTATTGCAGGCATTCGTTCGGGGTGAAAAACTGTTTTTT,CASSGLLQAFVRGEKLFF,TRBJ1-4,-,-,TRBV2
TGTGCCAGCAGTGGGATTCAGGGCCCCAACTATGGCTACACCTTC,CASSGIQGPNYGYTF,TRBJ1-2,-,-,TRBV2
TGTGCCAGCAGCTTAGGAGGACAGGGGACGGAGACCCAGTACTTC,CASSLGGQGTETQYF,TRBJ2-5,once,TRBD1,TRBV7-2
TGTGCCAGTAGTACCGACAGGGGTTTCGGTCAGCCCCAGCATTTT,CASSTDRGFGQPQHF,TRBJ1-5,-,TRBD1,TRBV19
TGTGCCAGCAGCGGGCTTGTGGGCGATGAGCAGTTCTTC,CASSGLVGDEQFF,TRBJ2-1,-,-,TRBV3-1/TRBV3-2
TGCAGTGCTAGTAAATCAGGTGGCTACACCTTC,CSASKSGGYTF,TRBJ1-2,-,-,TRBV20-1
TGTGCCAGCAGCGGAGACCATCAGCCCCAGCATTTT,CASSGDHQPQHF,TRBJ1-5,-,-,TRBV12-3/TRBV12-4
TGTGCCAGCAGTCAAGCAGACAGGCCCTATGGCTACACCTTC,CASSQADRPYGYTF,TRBJ1-2,-,-,TRBV6-1
TGCGCCAGCAGTCCACGGACAGGGAGGGTCGGGGAAAAACTGTTTTTT,CASSPRTGRVGEKLFF,TRBJ1-4,-,TRBD1,TRBV5-1
TGTGCCAGCAGTGACTCAGCGGGGGGGCCATACAATGAGCAGTTCTTC,CASSDSAGGPYNEQFF,TRBJ2-1,-,TRBD2,TRBV6-4
TGTGCCAGCAGTCGGACAGTATACAATGAGCAGTTCTTC,CASSRTVYNEQFF,TRBJ2-1,-,-,TRBV6-5
TGTGCCAGCAGTCTCCCGGGTGGTCAGCCCCAGCATTTT,CASSLPGGQPQHF,TRBJ1-5,few,-,TRBV7-9
TGTGCCAGCAGCCTAAGACAGGCGTATCAGCCCCAGCATTTT,CASSLRQAYQPQHF,TRBJ1-5,-,-,TRBV5-6
TGTGCCTGGAGTAGCATGAACACTGAAGCTTTCTTT,CAWSSMNTEAFF,TRBJ1-1,-,-,TRBV30